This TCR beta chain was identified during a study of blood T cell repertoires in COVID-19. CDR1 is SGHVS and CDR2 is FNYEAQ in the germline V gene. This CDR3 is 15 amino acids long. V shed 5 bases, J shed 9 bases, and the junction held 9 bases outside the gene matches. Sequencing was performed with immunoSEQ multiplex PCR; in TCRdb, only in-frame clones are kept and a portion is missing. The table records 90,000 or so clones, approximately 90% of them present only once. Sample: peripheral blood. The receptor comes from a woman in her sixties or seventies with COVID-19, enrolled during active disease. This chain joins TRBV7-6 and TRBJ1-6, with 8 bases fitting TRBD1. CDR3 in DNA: TGTGCCAGCAGCCCAATGGGGGGGACAGGTTCACCCCTCCACTTT. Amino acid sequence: CASSPMGGTGSPLHF.